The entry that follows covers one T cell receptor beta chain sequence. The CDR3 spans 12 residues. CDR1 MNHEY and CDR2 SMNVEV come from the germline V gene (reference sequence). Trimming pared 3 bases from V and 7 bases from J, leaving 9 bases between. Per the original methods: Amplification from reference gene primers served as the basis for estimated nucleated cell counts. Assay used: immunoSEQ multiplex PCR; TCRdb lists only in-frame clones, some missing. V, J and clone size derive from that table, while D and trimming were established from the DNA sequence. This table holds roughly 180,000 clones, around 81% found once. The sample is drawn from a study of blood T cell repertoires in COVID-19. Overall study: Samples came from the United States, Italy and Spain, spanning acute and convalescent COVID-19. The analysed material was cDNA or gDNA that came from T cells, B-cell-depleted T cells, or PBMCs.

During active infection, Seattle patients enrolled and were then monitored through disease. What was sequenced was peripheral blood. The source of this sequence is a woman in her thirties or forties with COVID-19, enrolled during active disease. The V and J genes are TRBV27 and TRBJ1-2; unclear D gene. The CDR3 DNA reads TGTGCCAGCAGTTTGTCCGGACTTGGCTACACCTTC. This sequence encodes CASSLSGLGYTF.